This TCR beta chain came from a study of metastatic and nonmetastatic thyroid tumors. Thyroid surgery took place with no prior treatment in any patient. MiXCR was used by TCRdb to re-call the PCR reads. The sample lists roughly 22,000 clones; 35% to 45% were seen once. The CDR3 consists of 14 residues. Germline CDR1 and CDR2: MNHEY and SMNVEV (reference sequence). The ends were cut back, 0 bases at V and 6 bases at J, with 9 bases in the middle. This clone was counted a few times. Input material: blood. The clonotype was recovered from a male donor with papillary thyroid cancer or a benign thyroid nodule (not recorded which). Some clones in this sample may be carry-over from other donors' samples. The V gene is TRBV27, the J gene TRBJ2-1, with D perhaps TRBD1 or TRBD2 (6 bases each). The CDR3 loop is CASSLSEGGNEQFF. Written as DNA, the CDR3 is TGTGCCAGCAGTTTATCGGAGGGGGGCAATGAGCAGTTCTTC.